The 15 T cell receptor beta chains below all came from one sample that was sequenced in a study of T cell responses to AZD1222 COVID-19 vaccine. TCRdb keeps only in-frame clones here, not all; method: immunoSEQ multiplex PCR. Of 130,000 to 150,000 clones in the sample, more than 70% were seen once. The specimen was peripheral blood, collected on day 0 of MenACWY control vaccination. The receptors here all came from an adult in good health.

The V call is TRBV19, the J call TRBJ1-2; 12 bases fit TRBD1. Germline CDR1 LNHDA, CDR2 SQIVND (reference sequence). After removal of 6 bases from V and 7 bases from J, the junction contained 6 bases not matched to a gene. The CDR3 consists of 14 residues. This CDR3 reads CASRAGTGGSGYTF. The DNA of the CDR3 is TGTGCCAGTAGGGCCGGGACAGGGGGCTCTGGCTACACCTTC.

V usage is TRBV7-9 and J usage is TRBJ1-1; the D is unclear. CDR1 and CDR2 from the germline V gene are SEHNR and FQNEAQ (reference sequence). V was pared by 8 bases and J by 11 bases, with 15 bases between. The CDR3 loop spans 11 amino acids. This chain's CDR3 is CASLSGVEAFF. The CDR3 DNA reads TGTGCCAGCCTCTCCGGAGTAGAGGCTTTCTTT.

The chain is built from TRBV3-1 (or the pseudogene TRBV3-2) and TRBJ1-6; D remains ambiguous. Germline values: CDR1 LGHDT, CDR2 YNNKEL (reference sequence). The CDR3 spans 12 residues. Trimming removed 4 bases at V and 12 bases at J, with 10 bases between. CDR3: CASSLGPEPLHF. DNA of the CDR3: TGTGCCAGCAGCCTAGGACCCGAACCCCTCCACTTT.

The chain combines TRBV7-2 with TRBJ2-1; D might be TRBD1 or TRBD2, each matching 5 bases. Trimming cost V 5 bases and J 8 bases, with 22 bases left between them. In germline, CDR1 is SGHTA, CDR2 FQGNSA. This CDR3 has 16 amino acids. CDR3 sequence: CASSAGPGRGSDEQFF. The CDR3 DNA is TGTGCCAGCAGCGCGGGCCCGGGTAGGGGTTCGGATGAGCAGTTCTTC.

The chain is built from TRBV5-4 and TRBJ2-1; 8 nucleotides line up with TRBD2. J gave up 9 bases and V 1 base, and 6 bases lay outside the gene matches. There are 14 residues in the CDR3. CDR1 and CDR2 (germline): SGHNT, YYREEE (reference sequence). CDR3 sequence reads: CASSLPRREAEQFF. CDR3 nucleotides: TGTGCCAGCAGCTTGCCGAGGCGGGAGGCTGAGCAGTTCTTC. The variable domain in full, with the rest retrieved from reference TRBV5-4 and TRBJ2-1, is ETGVTQSPTHLIKTRGQQVTLRCSSQSGHNTVSWYQQALGQGPQFIFQYYREEENGRGNFPPRFSGLQFPNYSSELNVNALELDDSALYLCASSLPRREAEQFFGPGTRLTVL.

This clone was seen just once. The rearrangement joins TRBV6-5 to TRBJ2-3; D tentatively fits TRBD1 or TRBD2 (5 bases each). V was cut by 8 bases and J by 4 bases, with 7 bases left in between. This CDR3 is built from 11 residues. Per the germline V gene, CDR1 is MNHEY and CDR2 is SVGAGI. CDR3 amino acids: CASLGADTQYF. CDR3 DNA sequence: TGTGCCAGCTTGGGGGCAGATACGCAGTATTTT.

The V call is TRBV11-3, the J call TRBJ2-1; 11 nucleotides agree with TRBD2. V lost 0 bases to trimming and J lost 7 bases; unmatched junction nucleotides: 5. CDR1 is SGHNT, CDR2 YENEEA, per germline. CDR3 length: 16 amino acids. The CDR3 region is CASSLDQSSGRNEQFF. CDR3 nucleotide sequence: TGTGCCAGCAGCTTAGATCAGTCTAGCGGGAGGAATGAGCAGTTCTTC.

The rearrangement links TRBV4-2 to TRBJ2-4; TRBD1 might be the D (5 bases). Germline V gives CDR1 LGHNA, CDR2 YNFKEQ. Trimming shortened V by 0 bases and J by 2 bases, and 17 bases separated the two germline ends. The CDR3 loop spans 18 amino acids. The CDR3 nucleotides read TGTGCCAGCAGCCAAGATCGTGGCAGGGTGTCCCCCAAAAACATTCAGTACTTC. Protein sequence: CASSQDRGRVSPKNIQYF.

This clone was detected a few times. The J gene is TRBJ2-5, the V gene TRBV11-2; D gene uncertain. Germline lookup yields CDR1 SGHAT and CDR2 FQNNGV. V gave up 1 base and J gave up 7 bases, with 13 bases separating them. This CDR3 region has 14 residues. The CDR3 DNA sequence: TGTGCCAGCAGCTTAGGTCTAGGTACCGGGACCCAGTACTTC. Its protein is CASSLGLGTGTQYF.

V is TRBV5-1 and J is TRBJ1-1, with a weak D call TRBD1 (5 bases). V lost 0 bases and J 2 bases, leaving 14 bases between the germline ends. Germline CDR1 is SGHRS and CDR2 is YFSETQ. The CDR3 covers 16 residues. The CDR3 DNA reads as TGCGCCAGCAGCTTGGGAGGGGCAGGACCTAACACTGAAGCTTTCTTT. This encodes CASSLGGAGPNTEAFF.

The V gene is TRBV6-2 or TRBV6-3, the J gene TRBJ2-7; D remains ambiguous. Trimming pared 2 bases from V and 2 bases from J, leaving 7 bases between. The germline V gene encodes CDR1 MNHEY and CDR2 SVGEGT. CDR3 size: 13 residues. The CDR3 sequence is CASSYQPAYEQYF. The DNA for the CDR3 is TGTGCCAGCAGTTACCAACCAGCCTACGAGCAGTACTTC.

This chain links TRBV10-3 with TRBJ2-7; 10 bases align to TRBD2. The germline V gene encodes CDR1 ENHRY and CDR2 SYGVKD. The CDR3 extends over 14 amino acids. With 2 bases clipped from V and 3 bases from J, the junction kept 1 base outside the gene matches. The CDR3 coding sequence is TGTGCCATCAGTGAGACTAGCGGGGACTACGAGCAGTACTTC. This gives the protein CAISETSGDYEQYF.

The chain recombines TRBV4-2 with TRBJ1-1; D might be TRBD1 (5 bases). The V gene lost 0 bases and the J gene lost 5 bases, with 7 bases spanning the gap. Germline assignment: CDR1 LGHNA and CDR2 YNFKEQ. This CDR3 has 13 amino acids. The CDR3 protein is CASSQDRGTEAFF. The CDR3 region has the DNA TGTGCCAGCAGCCAAGATCGGGGGACTGAAGCTTTCTTT.

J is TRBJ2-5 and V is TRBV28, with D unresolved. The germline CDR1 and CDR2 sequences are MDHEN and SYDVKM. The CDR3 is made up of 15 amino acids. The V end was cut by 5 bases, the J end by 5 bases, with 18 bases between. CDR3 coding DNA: TGTGCCAGCAGTCACCGGACGGACCACGGGGAGACCCAGTACTTC. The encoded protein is CASSHRTDHGETQYF.

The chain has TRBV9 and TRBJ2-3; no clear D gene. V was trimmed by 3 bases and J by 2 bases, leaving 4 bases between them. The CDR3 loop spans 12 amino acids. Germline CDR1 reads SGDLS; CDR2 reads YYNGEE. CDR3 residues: CASSADTDTQYF. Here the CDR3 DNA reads TGTGCCAGCAGCGCCGACACAGATACGCAGTATTTT.